The 20 T cell receptor beta chains in this list originate from one sample, sequenced in a study of Tregs in tolerant kidney transplant recipients (dated by TCRdb to between 2018 and 2021). In light of the paper, this sample's time point label describes: 6 months after combined kidney and bone marrow transplant. Transplants used related donors with nonmyeloablative bone marrow transplantation; mixed chimerism was transient in the human trials. Library preparation employed the immunoSEQ multiplex PCR assay. As stored in TCRdb, this immuneACCESS dataset retains in-frame rearrangements with V and J assigned. A fraction of the clones does not appear; measured against another copy, unresolved V genes explain less than half of the discrepancy, and the remainder lacks a known reason. The sample profile shows 65,000 or so clones; 70% to 90% of them were found once. The ten largest make up around 4% of the sample.

The sequencing used CD4+ T cells from blood (PBMCs), collected 6 months after the transplant. These TCRs come from a human patient who received a combined kidney and bone marrow transplant. After a transplant, the donor of the graft may account for some T cells.

This clone was recorded a few times. The sample contains more than one DNA sequence encoding this CDR3. This chain joins TRBV5-1 and TRBJ1-6; D is perhaps TRBD1 (6 bases). V was pared by 0 bases and J by 7 bases, with 11 bases between. CDR1 and CDR2 (germline): SGHRS, YFSETQ. The CDR3 runs 15 residues. CDR3 sequence: CASSLAGGGNSPLHF. The CDR3 DNA is TGCGCCAGCAGCTTGGCCGGGGGGGGCAATTCACCCCTCCACTTT.

The chain combines TRBV6-1 with TRBJ1-1, with D possibly matching TRBD1 (6 bases). Per germline, CDR1 MNHNS and CDR2 SASEGT. V lost 6 bases and J lost 6, with 14 bases in between. The CDR3 length is 13 residues. DNA for the CDR3: TGTGCCAGCAGGATACAGGGAATTGCTGAAGCTTTCTTT. Encoded protein: CASRIQGIAEAFF.

The chain links TRBV6-5 to TRBJ2-2; D might be TRBD2 (6 bases). The CDR3 is made up of 13 amino acids. Germline assignment: CDR1 MNHEY and CDR2 SVGAGI. V lost 8 bases and J lost 3, with 10 bases in between. The CDR3 region is CASGTGDTGELFF. In nucleotides, the CDR3 is TGTGCCAGCGGGACGGGGGACACCGGGGAGCTGTTTTTT.

The V and J genes are TRBV5-6 and TRBJ2-1, with TRBD2 identical over 9 bases. The CDR3 spans 14 residues. Germline CDR1 SGHDT, CDR2 YYEEEE. V lost 6 bases and J lost 3; bases outside the gene matches: 4. The CDR3 loop reads CASNRAGGYNEQFF. CDR3 bases: TGTGCCAGCAACCGAGCGGGGGGCTACAATGAGCAGTTCTTC.

This chain links TRBV19 with TRBJ2-7; 8 nucleotides agree with TRBD1. The V segment lost 9 bases and the J segment 4 bases; nucleotides outside the gene matches: 8. The CDR3 has 13 amino acids. CDR1 and CDR2 from the germline V gene are LNHDA and SQIVND (reference sequence). The CDR3 region has the DNA TGTGCCAGCAATACAGGGGGTAGTTACGAGCAGTACTTC. It is translated as CASNTGGSYEQYF.

This chain links TRBV7-9 with TRBJ1-3; TRBD1 might be the D (5 bases). The CDR3 is 14 amino acids. Trimming removed 5 bases at V and 0 bases at J, with 8 bases between. Germline CDR1 SEHNR, CDR2 FQNEAQ (reference sequence). DNA for the CDR3: TGTGCCAGCAGCCGACAGCGCTCTGGAAACACCATATATTTT. Translating it yields CASSRQRSGNTIYF.

This clone was found once. The genes are TRBV5-4 and TRBJ2-1; possible D gene TRBD2, 6 bases. Germline V gene lookup returns CDR1 SGHNT and CDR2 YYREEE (reference sequence). The CDR3 loop spans 13 amino acids. The germline V and J ends were trimmed by 3 bases and 8 bases, with 12 bases remaining between them. The CDR3 loop is CASSWGRRDEQFF. CDR3 DNA: TGTGCCAGCAGCTGGGGACGGAGGGATGAGCAGTTCTTC.

This clone has more than one count but fewer than ten. The chain links TRBV7-9 to TRBJ1-1; D not resolved. The length of the CDR3 is 10 residues. The V gene's germline CDR1 is SEHNR and CDR2 FQNEAQ (reference sequence). Deletions cut 5 bases from V and 11 bases from J, with 9 bases between. This chain's CDR3 is CASSVYEAFF. In nucleotides, the CDR3 is TGTGCCAGCAGCGTGTACGAGGCTTTCTTT.

The count of this clone is one. The chain links TRBV5-4 to TRBJ2-5; 9 bases map to TRBD1. This CDR3 comprises 13 residues. After removal of 4 bases from V and 5 bases from J, the junction contained 3 bases not matched to a gene. Germline V CDR1 and CDR2: SGHNT, YYREEE (reference sequence). The CDR3 is CASSTDRGETQYF. The CDR3 bases are TGTGCCAGCAGCACGGACAGGGGCGAGACCCAGTACTTC.

The chain combines TRBV19 with TRBJ2-7; 9 nucleotides agree with TRBD1. With 3 bases clipped from V and 2 bases from J, the junction kept 5 bases outside the gene matches. CDR1 is LNHDA and CDR2 is SQIVND in the germline V gene (reference sequence). The CDR3 consists of 15 residues. This chain's CDR3 is CASSMTGQGTYEQYF. Here the CDR3 DNA reads TGTGCCAGTAGTATGACGGGACAGGGAACCTACGAGCAGTACTTC. Based on the CDR3 plus reference TRBV19 and TRBJ2-7, the full variable domain is DGGITQSPKYLFRKEGQNVTLSCEQNLNHDAMYWYRQDPGQGLRLIYYSQIVNDFQKGDIAEGYSVSREKKESFPLTVTSAQKNPTAFYLCASSMTGQGTYEQYFGPGTRLTVT.

The rearrangement joins TRBV14 to TRBJ2-3; D call uncertain. CDR1 is SGHDN, CDR2 FVKESK, per germline. Trimming left V 7 bases short and J 3 bases short, with 5 bases between. This CDR3 spans 11 amino acids. Here the CDR3 DNA reads TGTGCCAGCACCCTAACAGATACGCAGTATTTT. Translation gives CASTLTDTQYF.

As DNA, the CDR3 is TGTGCCACCAGCAGAGAGGGAAGGACTAGCGGGAGGAGAGAGACCCAGTACTTC. This codes for CATSREGRTSGRRETQYF. This chain connects TRBV15 to TRBJ2-5, with TRBD2 identical over 14 bases. The CDR3 runs 18 residues. J was trimmed by 4 bases and V by 0 bases; bases with no gene match: 7. CDR1 is LNHNV and CDR2 is YYDKDF in the germline V gene (reference sequence).

The CDR3 region is CASRPGQGLAKNIQYF. CDR3 bases: TGTGCCAGTAGACCAGGGCAGGGACTAGCCAAAAACATTCAGTACTTC. V is TRBV19 and J is TRBJ2-4, with D possibly being TRBD2 (6 bases). V shed 6 bases and J shed 0 bases, with 15 bases lying between them. The CDR3 has 16 residues. Germline assignment: CDR1 LNHDA and CDR2 SQIVND (reference sequence).

In regard to this clone: The junction departs from the called germline gene at one end, perhaps through a read error. This chain joins TRBV7-2 and TRBJ1-6; tentative D call: TRBD1 (5 bases). Germline loops: CDR1 SGHTA, CDR2 FQGNSA. This CDR3 has 17 residues. CDR3: CASSLDFWGSYNSPLHF. In DNA, the CDR3 is TGTGCCAGCAGCTTAGACTTCTGGGGCTCCTATAATTCCCCCCTCCACTTT.

The V and J genes are TRBV18 and TRBJ2-1; TRBD1 aligns across 12 bases. Per the germline V gene, CDR1 is KGHSH and CDR2 is LQKENI. The CDR3 totals 14 residues. Trimming at V came to 5 bases and at J to 8 bases, leaving 4 bases not matched to a gene. The CDR3 sequence: CASSEGTGGDEQFF. The CDR3 DNA reads as TGTGCCAGCTCAGAGGGGACAGGGGGCGATGAGCAGTTCTTC. Together with reference TRBV18 and TRBJ2-1, the CDR3 gives the full variable domain: NAGVMQNPRHLVRRRGQEARLRCSPMKGHSHVYWYRQLPEEGLKFMVYLQKENIIDESGMPKERFSAEFPKEGPSILRIQQVVRGDSAAYFCASSEGTGGDEQFFGPGTRLTVL.

This chain connects TRBV4-3 to TRBJ2-3, with a weak D call TRBD2 (6 bases). V lost 0 bases, J lost 6 bases, and 13 bases lay in between. CDR3 length equals 15 residues. CDR1 and CDR2 from the germline V gene are LGHNA and YSLEER. The CDR3 nucleotides read TGCGCCAGCAGCCAAGATGGCCGGGAGAGGGATACGCAGTATTTT. It specifies CASSQDGRERDTQYF.

The chain combines TRBV5-1 with TRBJ2-5, with TRBD2 identical over 8 bases. Trimming took 2 bases from V and 5 from J; bases not matched to a gene: 11. The CDR3 totals 16 residues. Germline V gives CDR1 SGHRS, CDR2 YFSETQ. CDR3 bases: TGCGCCAGCAGCTTAATGGGGGCGGGAGGATCCGAGACCCAGTACTTC. Protein sequence: CASSLMGAGGSETQYF.

The rearrangement links TRBV7-8 to TRBJ2-3; 9 positions agree with TRBD2. With 3 bases clipped from V and 1 base from J, the junction kept 8 bases outside the gene matches. CDR1 is SGHVS, CDR2 FQNEAQ, per germline. The CDR3 loop spans 17 amino acids. The chain's CDR3 is CASSFMAGGHGTDTQYF. The CDR3 DNA follows: TGTGCCAGCAGCTTTATGGCGGGAGGGCACGGCACAGATACGCAGTATTTT. Full variable domain (missing parts from reference TRBV7-8 and TRBJ2-3): GAGVSQSPRYKVAKRGQDVALRCDPISGHVSLFWYQQALGQGPEFLTYFQNEAQLDKSGLPSDRFFAERPEGSVSTLKIQRTQQEDSAVYLCASSFMAGGHGTDTQYFGPGTRLTVL.

This clone has only a few counts. This chain uses TRBV11-2 with TRBJ1-3; unclear D gene. Germline CDR1 SGHAT, CDR2 FQNNGV. The CDR3 length is 15 residues. V lost 0 bases, J lost 1 base, and 7 bases lay in between. In DNA, the CDR3 is TGTGCCAGCAGCTTAGAGGGCAGATCTGGAAACACCATATATTTT. This sequence encodes CASSLEGRSGNTIYF.

The chain recombines TRBV7-2 with TRBJ2-4; no clear D. V was trimmed by 1 base and J by 1 base, leaving 11 bases between them. Germline V gives CDR1 SGHTA, CDR2 FQGNSA. The CDR3 sequence is 16 residues long. The CDR3 region has the DNA TGTGCCAGCAGCTTAGTGGTGAGGATGGCCAAAAACATTCAGTACTTC. Its protein product is CASSLVVRMAKNIQYF.